The 32 T cell receptor beta chains given below trace back to one sample, sequenced in a study of blood T cell repertoires in COVID-19. Profiling relied on immunoSEQ multiplex PCR, and the TCRdb table lists in-frame clones only, not all of them. The sample lists 150,000 or so clones; more than 75% were seen once. Material: peripheral blood. Every receptor here comes from a human donor with acute or convalescent COVID-19. The donor label of this sample is uncertain.

This clone was detected a few times. The chain is built from TRBV6-2 or TRBV6-3 and TRBJ2-1; a weak D match, TRBD2 (7 bases). Germline values: CDR1 MNHEY, CDR2 SVGEGT. CDR3 size: 15 residues. V lost 1 base and J 6 bases, leaving 13 bases between the germline ends. CDR3 in DNA: TGTGCCAGCAGTTACTGGGGGGGCGGTATCAATGAGCAGTTCTTC. It translates to CASSYWGGGINEQFF.

This clone showed up just a few times. Other DNA sequences within the sample encode an identical CDR3. The CDR3 region has the DNA TGTGCCAGCAGCTTACAGGGTAACACTGAAGCTTTCTTT. This sequence encodes CASSLQGNTEAFF. The rearrangement joins TRBV7-3 to TRBJ1-1; weak D call: TRBD1 (5 bases). Trimming removed 2 bases at V and 2 bases at J, with 6 bases between. The CDR3 totals 13 residues. Germline CDR1 SGHTA, CDR2 FQGTGA.

V and J are TRBV27 and TRBJ1-4; D not resolved. CDR1 and CDR2 from the germline V gene are MNHEY and SMNVEV (reference sequence). Trimming removed 6 bases at V and 3 bases at J, with 14 bases between. This CDR3 has 15 amino acids. The CDR3 is CASREIGLANEKLFF. The DNA of the CDR3 is TGTGCCAGCAGGGAGATAGGATTAGCTAATGAAAAACTGTTTTTT.

The rearrangement uses TRBV12-3 or TRBV12-4 and TRBJ2-5; D remains ambiguous. The CDR3 sequence is 12 residues long. Trimming cost V 2 bases and J 3 bases, with 4 bases left between them. The CDR3 coding sequence is TGTGCCAGCAGTTTAAGAGAAGAGACCCAGTACTTC. This sequence encodes CASSLREETQYF.

This chain uses TRBV14 with TRBJ1-6; 9 nucleotides line up with TRBD1. CDR1 and CDR2 (germline): SGHDN, FVKESK. CDR3 length equals 15 residues. The trim removed 3 bases at V and 9 bases at J, leaving 6 bases unmatched. CDR3 protein: CASSHNRGRGSPLHF. The DNA for the CDR3 is TGTGCCAGCAGCCACAACAGGGGGCGCGGTTCACCCCTCCACTTT.

In this sample, this clone turned up many times. The chain joins TRBV5-1 to TRBJ1-5; D remains unclear. Trimming left V 2 bases short and J 5 bases short, with 14 bases between. The CDR3 loop spans 15 amino acids. Germline lookup yields CDR1 SGHRS and CDR2 YFSETQ. The CDR3 sequence is CASSFGGLRDQPQHF. In DNA, the CDR3 is TGCGCCAGCAGCTTCGGCGGCTTACGGGATCAGCCCCAGCATTTT.

The chain's CDR3 is CASSGQGPLGYTF. CDR3 bases: TGTGCCAGCAGCGGACAGGGTCCGCTGGGTTACACCTTC. The chain links TRBV5-4 to TRBJ1-2; 8 bases agree with TRBD1. Germline V gene lookup returns CDR1 SGHNT and CDR2 YYREEE (reference sequence). The V gene end was trimmed by 4 bases and the J gene end by 11 bases; junction bases not matched to a gene: 10. The CDR3 covers 13 residues.

This clone has only a few counts. The chain links TRBV19 to TRBJ2-5; 7 nucleotides match TRBD1. V shed 8 bases, J shed 5 bases, and the junction held 14 bases outside the gene matches. There are 15 residues in the CDR3. Germline values: CDR1 LNHDA, CDR2 SQIVND (reference sequence). The CDR3 sequence is CASRTGPSPAETQYF. DNA for the CDR3: TGTGCCAGTCGGACAGGTCCTTCCCCGGCGGAGACCCAGTACTTC.

The genes are TRBV6-2 or TRBV6-3 and TRBJ1-1, with 7 bases that match TRBD1. J lost 4 bases, V lost 6 bases, and 8 bases had no gene match. Germline V gene lookup returns CDR1 MNHEY and CDR2 SVGEGT. The CDR3 has 14 residues. CDR3 DNA: TGTGCCAGCAGCCCGACAGGGATCAGCACTGAAGCTTTCTTT. Protein sequence: CASSPTGISTEAFF.

V is TRBV2 and J is TRBJ1-2, with 9 bases aligning to TRBD1. The CDR3 totals 19 residues. Germline lookup yields CDR1 SNHLY and CDR2 FYNNEI. The V and J ends lost 6 bases and 5 bases, in that order; junction bases with no gene match: 22. In DNA, the CDR3 is TGTGCCAGCAGGAACCTCATAAAGACCATCCGGGACAGGGTTTATGGCTACACCTTC. Protein: CASRNLIKTIRDRVYGYTF. Full variable domain (rest looked up from reference TRBV2 and TRBJ1-2): EPEVTQTPSHQVTQMGQEVILRCVPISNHLYFYWYRQILGQKVEFLVSFYNNEISEKSEIFDDQFSVERPDGSNFTLKIRSTKLEDSAMYFCASRNLIKTIRDRVYGYTFGSGTRLTVV.

The chain carries TRBV11-2 and TRBJ2-5, with no clear D. CDR1 is SGHAT, CDR2 FQNNGV, per germline. V gave up 4 bases and J gave up 1 base, with 4 bases separating them. The CDR3 totals 12 residues. CDR3 protein: CASSSRQETQYF. CDR3 DNA: TGTGCCAGCAGCTCCCGCCAAGAGACCCAGTACTTC.

This clone was observed a single time. V and J are TRBV19 and TRBJ1-2; D is undetermined. The V gene lost 2 bases and the J gene lost 5 bases, with 6 bases spanning the gap. The germline CDR1 and CDR2 sequences are LNHDA and SQIVND (reference sequence). CDR3 length: 12 amino acids. The CDR3 protein is CASSITRYGYTF. CDR3 bases: TGTGCCAGTAGTATAACGCGGTATGGCTACACCTTC.

This sequence joins TRBV3-1 (or the pseudogene TRBV3-2) and TRBJ1-2; D is unresolved. From germline, CDR1 is LGHDT and CDR2 YNNKEL (reference sequence). This CDR3 is built from 13 residues. With 1 base removed from V and 3 bases from J, the gap between germline ends came to 6 bases. For the CDR3, the DNA is TGTGCCAGCAGCCAAGGAAGAGACTATGGCTACACCTTC. This gives the protein CASSQGRDYGYTF.

CDR3 amino acids: CASSQRGIPDTQYF. The CDR3, as DNA: TGTGCCAGCAGTCAGCGGGGGATACCAGATACGCAGTATTTT. The rearrangement links TRBV7-9 to TRBJ2-3; 8 bases match TRBD2. Germline assignment: CDR1 SEHNR and CDR2 FQNEAQ (reference sequence). V dropped 6 bases and J dropped 4; count of bases not matched to a gene: 6. CDR3 length: 14 amino acids.

The V call is TRBV18, the J call TRBJ1-1; maybe TRBD1 (6 bases). Trimming pared 4 bases from V and 6 bases from J, leaving 21 bases between. The V gene's germline CDR1 is KGHSH and CDR2 LQKENI. The CDR3 runs 16 residues. CDR3 DNA sequence: TGTGCCAGCTCACAGAGGGAGTTACAGGGTAAGGCTGAAGCTTTCTTT. Translated: CASSQRELQGKAEAFF. Drawing the rest from reference TRBV18 and TRBJ1-1, the complete variable domain is NAGVMQNPRHLVRRRGQEARLRCSPMKGHSHVYWYRQLPEEGLKFMVYLQKENIIDESGMPKERFSAEFPKEGPSILRIQQVVRGDSAAYFCASSQRELQGKAEAFFGQGTRLTVV.

The V gene is TRBV3-1 (or the pseudogene TRBV3-2), the J gene TRBJ2-4; TRBD2 agrees at 8 bases. Germline CDR1 LGHDT, CDR2 YNNKEL (reference sequence). This CDR3 region has 16 residues. The J segment lost 1 base and the V segment lost 2 bases, leaving 4 bases of the junction unmatched. CDR3 nucleotides: TGTGCCAGCAGCCAAACTGGCGGGGGGGCCAAAAACATTCAGTACTTC. This encodes CASSQTGGGAKNIQYF.

This chain joins TRBV28 and TRBJ1-5; TRBD1 is a possible D gene (6 bases). The CDR3 is made up of 16 amino acids. CDR1 is MDHEN and CDR2 is SYDVKM in the germline V gene. The ends were cut back, 5 bases at V and 2 bases at J, with 16 bases in the middle. Here the CDR3 DNA reads TGTGCCAGCAGTAAACAGGGTGCGAGTCGCAATCAGCCCCAGCATTTT. Protein product: CASSKQGASRNQPQHF.

This chain connects TRBV5-6 to TRBJ1-2, with TRBD1 matching over 7 bases. This CDR3 is 15 amino acids long. V gave up 3 bases and J gave up 4 bases; unmatched junction bases: 9. Germline CDR1 and CDR2: SGHDT and YYEEEE. The CDR3 protein is CASSWTGLDGYGYTF. CDR3 DNA sequence: TGTGCCAGCAGCTGGACAGGCCTCGACGGCTATGGCTACACCTTC.

J is TRBJ1-4 and V is TRBV14; no clear D gene. The CDR3 contains 12 residues. Trimming stripped 4 bases from V and 5 bases from J, with 5 bases between. The V gene's germline CDR1 is SGHDN and CDR2 FVKESK. The CDR3 sequence is CASSRGNEKLFF. The DNA for the CDR3 is TGTGCCAGCAGCCGAGGGAATGAAAAACTGTTTTTT.

This chain links TRBV30 with TRBJ1-5; the D gene is possibly TRBD1 (5 bases). This CDR3 region has 13 residues. V was trimmed by 2 bases and J by 11 bases, leaving 16 bases between them. Germline values: CDR1 GTSNPN, CDR2 SVGIG (reference sequence). The CDR3 here is CAWSRRGPSTQHF. The DNA of the CDR3 is TGTGCCTGGAGTAGGAGGGGCCCCTCGACCCAGCATTTT.

The V gene is TRBV10-3, the J gene TRBJ2-2; 12 bases fit TRBD2. Germline CDR1 ENHRY, CDR2 SYGVKD. This CDR3 has 15 residues. With V trimmed by 6 bases and J by 7 bases, 6 bases remained unmatched. CDR3 nucleotides: TGTGCCATCAGGGCTAGCGGGGGGGCAAGCGGGGAGCTGTTTTTT. As protein: CAIRASGGASGELFF.

V is TRBV10-3 and J is TRBJ1-3, with 11 bases matching TRBD1. The CDR3 is 16 residues long. After removal of 5 bases from V and 4 bases from J, the junction contained 7 bases not matched to a gene. Germline V gene data show CDR1 as ENHRY and CDR2 as SYGVKD. This CDR3 is CAISPAGTGGGNTIYF. The DNA for the CDR3 is TGTGCCATCAGTCCCGCCGGGACAGGGGGGGGAAACACCATATATTTT.

The chain is built from TRBV5-1 and TRBJ2-5, with D possibly matching TRBD2 (5 bases). The V gene's germline CDR1 is SGHRS and CDR2 YFSETQ. The CDR3 is 15 residues long. Trimming took 2 bases from V and 0 from J, leaving 11 bases between them. This CDR3 is CASSLVGEYQETQYF. CDR3 coding DNA: TGCGCCAGCAGCTTAGTGGGAGAGTACCAAGAGACCCAGTACTTC. Full variable domain (missing parts from reference TRBV5-1 and TRBJ2-5): KAGVTQTPRYLIKTRGQQVTLSCSPISGHRSVSWYQQTPGQGLQFLFEYFSETQRNKGNFPGRFSGRQFSNSRSEMNVSTLELGDSALYLCASSLVGEYQETQYFGPGTRLLVL.

The chain carries TRBV6-2 or TRBV6-3 and TRBJ2-7; possible D gene TRBD1, 5 bases. The ends were cut back, 5 bases at V and 3 bases at J, with 14 bases in the middle. From germline, CDR1 is MNHEY and CDR2 SVGEGT. The CDR3 extends over 14 amino acids. The DNA for the CDR3 is TGTGCCAGCAGTAGGGGTGTGGGCTTCTACGAGCAGTACTTC. Translated, it gives CASSRGVGFYEQYF.

This clone was detected a few times. V is TRBV6-5 and J is TRBJ2-1, with TRBD2 as a possible D gene (6 bases). The CDR3 has 15 amino acids. In germline, CDR1 is MNHEY, CDR2 SVGAGI. Trimming stripped 6 bases from V and 4 bases from J, with 16 bases between. CDR3 residues: CASSTHGGSYNEQFF. The DNA of the CDR3 is TGTGCCAGCAGCACCCATGGGGGGAGTTACAATGAGCAGTTCTTC.

A single count supports this clone. The chain uses TRBV25-1 and TRBJ1-6, with D tentatively TRBD1 (6 bases). CDR1 is MGHDK and CDR2 is SYGVNS in the germline V gene. CDR3 length equals 14 residues. Trimming removed 6 bases at V and 8 bases at J, with 14 bases between. In nucleotides, the CDR3 is TGTGCCAGCAGGCCACAGGGCCCCCATTCACCCCTCCACTTT. Its protein is CASRPQGPHSPLHF.

The gene calls are TRBV5-8 and TRBJ2-3, with 15 nucleotides matching TRBD2. The V gene's germline CDR1 is SGHTS and CDR2 YDEGEE. There are 19 residues in the CDR3. J was trimmed by 3 bases and V by 4 bases; bases with no gene match: 12. CDR3 residues: CASSPARTSGGGFTDTQYF. In DNA, the CDR3 is TGTGCCAGCAGCCCCGCCCGGACTAGCGGGGGGGGTTTTACAGATACGCAGTATTTT.

The rearrangement uses TRBV19 and TRBJ2-7, with TRBD1 matching over 7 bases. The V gene end was trimmed by 2 bases and the J gene end by 7 bases; junction bases not matched to a gene: 8. The CDR3 is made up of 14 amino acids. CDR1 is LNHDA and CDR2 is SQIVND in the germline V gene (reference sequence). The CDR3 reads CASSISGQHPEQYF. The CDR3, as DNA: TGTGCCAGTAGTATATCGGGACAGCATCCAGAGCAGTACTTC.

The chain uses TRBV6-2 or TRBV6-3 and TRBJ1-2; the D gene is possibly TRBD1 (5 bases). This CDR3 comprises 13 residues. V was pared by 3 bases and J by 5 bases, with 10 bases between. Germline V lookup: CDR1 MNHEY, CDR2 SVGEGT. For the CDR3, the DNA is TGTGCCAGCAGTTATCAGGGAAGGTATGGCTACACCTTC. It codes for CASSYQGRYGYTF.

V is TRBV11-2 and J is TRBJ1-1; D unresolved. CDR1 and CDR2 from the germline V gene are SGHAT and FQNNGV. The CDR3 loop spans 14 amino acids. Trimming took 9 bases from V and 5 from J, leaving 19 bases between them. In nucleotides, the CDR3 is TGTGCCAGTCACCAGAGGAGGGAAAATACTGAAGCTTTCTTT. Its translation is CASHQRRENTEAFF.

The chain employs TRBV5-1 and TRBJ1-4; 11 bases match TRBD1. Germline trimming cut 3 bases from V and 3 bases from J; bases unmatched to any gene: 4. The CDR3 length is 16 residues. Germline V gives CDR1 SGHRS, CDR2 YFSETQ. CDR3 coding DNA: TGCGCCAGCAGCTCGGGACAGGGGGTCCCTAATGAAAAACTGTTTTTT. It codes for CASSSGQGVPNEKLFF.

In its sample, this clone was seen once. This chain uses TRBV11-2 with TRBJ1-2; D remains unclear. The CDR3 totals 14 residues. The germline V gene encodes CDR1 SGHAT and CDR2 FQNNGV. Trimming shortened V by 4 bases and J by 4 bases, and 13 bases separated the two germline ends. The CDR3, as DNA: TGTGCCAGCAGCTCGTCGCGCGACACCTATGGCTACACCTTC. Its translation is CASSSSRDTYGYTF. The full variable domain, its missing parts supplied by reference TRBV11-2 and TRBJ1-2, is EAGVAQSPRYKIIEKRQSVAFWCNPISGHATLYWYQQILGQGPKLLIQFQNNGVVDDSQLPKDRFSAERLKGVDSTLKIQPAKLEDSAVYLCASSSSRDTYGYTFGSGTRLTVV.